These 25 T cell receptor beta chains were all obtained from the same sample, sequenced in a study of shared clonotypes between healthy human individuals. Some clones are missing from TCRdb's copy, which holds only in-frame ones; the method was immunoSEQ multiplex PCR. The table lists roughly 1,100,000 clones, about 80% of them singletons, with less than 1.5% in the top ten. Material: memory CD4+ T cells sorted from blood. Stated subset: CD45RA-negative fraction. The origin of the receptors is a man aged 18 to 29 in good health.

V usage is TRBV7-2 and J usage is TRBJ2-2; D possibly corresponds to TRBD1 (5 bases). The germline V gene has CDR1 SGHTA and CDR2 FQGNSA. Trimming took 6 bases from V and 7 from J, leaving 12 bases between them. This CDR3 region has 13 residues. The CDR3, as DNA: TGTGCCAGCAGTTGGGCAGGGCTCGGGGAGCTGTTTTTT. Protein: CASSWAGLGELFF.

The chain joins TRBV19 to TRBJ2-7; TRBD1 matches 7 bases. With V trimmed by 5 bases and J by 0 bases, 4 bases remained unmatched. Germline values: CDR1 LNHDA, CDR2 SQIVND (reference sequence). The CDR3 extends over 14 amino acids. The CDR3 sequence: CASSSDRASYEQYF. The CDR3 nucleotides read TGTGCCAGTAGTTCAGACAGGGCCTCCTACGAGCAGTACTTC.

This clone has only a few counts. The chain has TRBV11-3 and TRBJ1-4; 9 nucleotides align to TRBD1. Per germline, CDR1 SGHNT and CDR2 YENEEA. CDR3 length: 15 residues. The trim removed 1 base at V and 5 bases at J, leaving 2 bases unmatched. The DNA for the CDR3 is TGTGCCAGCAGCTTAGGGACAGGGGAGAATGAAAAACTGTTTTTT. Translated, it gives CASSLGTGENEKLFF.

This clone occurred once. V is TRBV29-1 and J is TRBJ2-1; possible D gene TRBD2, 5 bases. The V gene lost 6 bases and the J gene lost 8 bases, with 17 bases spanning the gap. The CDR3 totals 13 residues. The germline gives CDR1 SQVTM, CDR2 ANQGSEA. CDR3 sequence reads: CSVRPGSVDEQFF. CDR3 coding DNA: TGCAGCGTAAGGCCCGGTAGCGTCGATGAGCAGTTCTTC.

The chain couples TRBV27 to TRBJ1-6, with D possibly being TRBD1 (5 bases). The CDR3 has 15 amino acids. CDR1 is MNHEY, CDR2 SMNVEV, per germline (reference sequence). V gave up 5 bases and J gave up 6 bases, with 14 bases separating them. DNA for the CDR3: TGTGCCAGCAGTGGTCCAGGGACTAGTAATTCACCCCTCCACTTT. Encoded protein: CASSGPGTSNSPLHF.

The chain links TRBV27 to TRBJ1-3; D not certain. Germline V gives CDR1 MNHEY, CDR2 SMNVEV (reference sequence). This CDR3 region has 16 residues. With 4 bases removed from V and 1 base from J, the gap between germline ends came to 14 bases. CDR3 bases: TGTGCCAGCAGTTCCGTTTCGGGGTTTTCTGGAAACACCATATATTTT. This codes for CASSSVSGFSGNTIYF.

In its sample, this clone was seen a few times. The CDR3 DNA follows: TGTGCCAGCAGCCAGCGCTCGGTCGGCTCTGGAAACACCATATATTTT. Translation: CASSQRSVGSGNTIYF. This chain joins TRBV5-6 and TRBJ1-3; D remains ambiguous. CDR1 SGHDT and CDR2 YYEEEE come from the germline V gene. Trimming pared 4 bases from V and 0 bases from J, leaving 14 bases between. The CDR3 extends over 16 amino acids.

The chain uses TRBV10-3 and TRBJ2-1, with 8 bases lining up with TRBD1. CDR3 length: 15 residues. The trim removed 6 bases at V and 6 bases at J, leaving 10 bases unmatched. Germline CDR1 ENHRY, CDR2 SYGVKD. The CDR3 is CAIRAGQEDPNEQFF. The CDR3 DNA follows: TGTGCCATCAGGGCGGGACAGGAGGATCCCAATGAGCAGTTCTTC.

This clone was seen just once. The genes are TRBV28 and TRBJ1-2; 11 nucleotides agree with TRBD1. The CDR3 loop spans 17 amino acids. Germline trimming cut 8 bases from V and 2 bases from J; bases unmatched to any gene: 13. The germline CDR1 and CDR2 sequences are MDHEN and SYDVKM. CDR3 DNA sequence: TGTGCCAGCGGGCACCCGGGACAGGGGGACGCGAACTATGGCTACACCTTC. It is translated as CASGHPGQGDANYGYTF.

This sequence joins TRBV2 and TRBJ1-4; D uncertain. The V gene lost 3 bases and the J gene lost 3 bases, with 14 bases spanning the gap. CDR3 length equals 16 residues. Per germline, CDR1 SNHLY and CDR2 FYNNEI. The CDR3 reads CASSDGIKQSNEKLFF. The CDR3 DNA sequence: TGTGCCAGCAGTGATGGGATCAAACAGTCTAATGAAAAACTGTTTTTT.

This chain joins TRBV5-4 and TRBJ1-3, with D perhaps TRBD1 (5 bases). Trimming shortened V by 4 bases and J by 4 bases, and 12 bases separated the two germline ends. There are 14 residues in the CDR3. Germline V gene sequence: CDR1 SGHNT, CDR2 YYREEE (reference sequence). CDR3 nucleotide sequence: TGTGCCAGCAGCCCCAGGGAGGGAGGAAACACCATATATTTT. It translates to CASSPREGGNTIYF.

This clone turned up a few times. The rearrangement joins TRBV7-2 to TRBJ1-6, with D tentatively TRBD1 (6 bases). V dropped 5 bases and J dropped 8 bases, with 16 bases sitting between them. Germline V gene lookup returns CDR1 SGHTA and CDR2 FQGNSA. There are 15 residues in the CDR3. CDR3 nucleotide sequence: TGTGCCAGCAGCAACTTTGGACAGCTCTATTCACCCCTCCACTTT. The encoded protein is CASSNFGQLYSPLHF.

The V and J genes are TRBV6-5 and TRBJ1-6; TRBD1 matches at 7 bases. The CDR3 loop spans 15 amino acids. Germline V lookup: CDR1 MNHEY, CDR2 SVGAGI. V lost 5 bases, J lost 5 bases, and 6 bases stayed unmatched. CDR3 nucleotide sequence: TGTGCCAGCAGTCGGAACAGGGGCAATAATTCACCCCTCCACTTT. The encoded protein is CASSRNRGNNSPLHF.

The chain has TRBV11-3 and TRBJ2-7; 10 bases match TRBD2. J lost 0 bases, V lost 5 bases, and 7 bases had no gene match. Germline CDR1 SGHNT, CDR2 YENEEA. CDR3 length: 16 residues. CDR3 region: CASSTRTSGDSYEQYF. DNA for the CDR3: TGTGCCAGCAGCACCCGGACTAGCGGAGACTCCTACGAGCAGTACTTC. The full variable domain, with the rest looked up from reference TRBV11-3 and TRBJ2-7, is EAGVVQSPRYKIIEKKQPVAFWCNPISGHNTLYWYLQNLGQGPELLIRYENEEAVDDSQLPKDRFSAERLKGVDSTLKIQPAELGDSAVYLCASSTRTSGDSYEQYFGPGTRLTVT.

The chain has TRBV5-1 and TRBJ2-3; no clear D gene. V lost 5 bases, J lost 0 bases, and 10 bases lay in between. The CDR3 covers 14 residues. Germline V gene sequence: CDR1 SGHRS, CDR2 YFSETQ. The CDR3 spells CASRALLSTDTQYF. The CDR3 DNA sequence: TGCGCCAGCAGGGCTCTCCTTAGCACAGATACGCAGTATTTT.

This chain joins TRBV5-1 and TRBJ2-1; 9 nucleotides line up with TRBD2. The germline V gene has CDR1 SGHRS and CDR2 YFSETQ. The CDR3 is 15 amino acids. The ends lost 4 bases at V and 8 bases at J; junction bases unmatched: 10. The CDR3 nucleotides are TGCGCCAGCAGCGGCGGGACTAGCTCTGATCATGAGCAGTTCTTC. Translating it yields CASSGGTSSDHEQFF.

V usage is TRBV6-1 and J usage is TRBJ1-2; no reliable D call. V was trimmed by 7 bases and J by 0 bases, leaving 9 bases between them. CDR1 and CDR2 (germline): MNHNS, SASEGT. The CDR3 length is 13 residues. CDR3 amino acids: CASNPGANYGYTF. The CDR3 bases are TGTGCCAGCAACCCCGGGGCTAACTATGGCTACACCTTC.

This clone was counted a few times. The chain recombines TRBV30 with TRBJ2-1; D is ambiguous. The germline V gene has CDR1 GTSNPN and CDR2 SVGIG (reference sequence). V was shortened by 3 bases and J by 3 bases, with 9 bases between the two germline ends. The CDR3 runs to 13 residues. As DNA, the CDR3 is TGTGCCTGGAGACACCAGCTCTACAATGAGCAGTTCTTC. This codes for CAWRHQLYNEQFF.

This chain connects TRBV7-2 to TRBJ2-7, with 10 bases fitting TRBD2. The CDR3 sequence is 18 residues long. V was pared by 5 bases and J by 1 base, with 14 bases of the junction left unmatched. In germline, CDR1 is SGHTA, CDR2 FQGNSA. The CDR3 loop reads CASSAGLAEPVLSYEQYF. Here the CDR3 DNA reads TGTGCCAGCAGCGCCGGACTAGCGGAGCCCGTACTTTCCTACGAGCAGTACTTC. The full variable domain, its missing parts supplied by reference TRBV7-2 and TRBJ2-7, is GAGVSQSPSNKVTEKGKDVELRCDPISGHTALYWYRQSLGQGLEFLIYFQGNSAPDKSGLPSDRFSAERTGGSVSTLTIQRTQQEDSAVYLCASSAGLAEPVLSYEQYFGPGTRLTVT.

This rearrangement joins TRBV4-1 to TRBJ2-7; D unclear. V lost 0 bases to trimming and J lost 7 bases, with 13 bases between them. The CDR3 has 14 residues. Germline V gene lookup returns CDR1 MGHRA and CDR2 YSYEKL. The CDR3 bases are TGCGCCAGCAGCCAAGATAGAGCCCCTCAGGAGCAGTACTTC. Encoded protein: CASSQDRAPQEQYF.

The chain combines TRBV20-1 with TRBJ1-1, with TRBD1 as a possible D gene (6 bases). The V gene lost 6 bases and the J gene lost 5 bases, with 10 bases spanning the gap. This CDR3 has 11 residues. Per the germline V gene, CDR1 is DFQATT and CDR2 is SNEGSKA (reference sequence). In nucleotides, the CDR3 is TGCAGTGCCGGGGGGCGAACTGAAGCTTTCTTT. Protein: CSAGGRTEAFF.

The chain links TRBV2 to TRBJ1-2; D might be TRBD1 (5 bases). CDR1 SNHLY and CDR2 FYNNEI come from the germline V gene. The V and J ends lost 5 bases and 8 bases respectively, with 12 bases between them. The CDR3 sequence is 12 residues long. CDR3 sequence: CASSNWGRGYTF. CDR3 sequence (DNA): TGTGCCAGCAGTAACTGGGGACGGGGCTACACCTTC.

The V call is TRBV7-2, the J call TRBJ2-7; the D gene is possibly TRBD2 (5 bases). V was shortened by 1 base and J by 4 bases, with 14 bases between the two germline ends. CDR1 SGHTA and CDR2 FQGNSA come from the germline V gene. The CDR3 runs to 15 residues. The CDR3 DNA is TGTGCCAGCAGCTTAGGGCGGGTTCTGGGATACGAGCAGTACTTC. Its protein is CASSLGRVLGYEQYF.

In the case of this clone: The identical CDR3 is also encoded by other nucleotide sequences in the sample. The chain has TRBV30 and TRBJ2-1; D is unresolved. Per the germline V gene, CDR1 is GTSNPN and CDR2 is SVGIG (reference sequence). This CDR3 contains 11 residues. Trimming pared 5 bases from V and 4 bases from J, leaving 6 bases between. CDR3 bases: TGTGCCTGGGGGGATTACAATGAGCAGTTCTTC. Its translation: CAWGDYNEQFF.

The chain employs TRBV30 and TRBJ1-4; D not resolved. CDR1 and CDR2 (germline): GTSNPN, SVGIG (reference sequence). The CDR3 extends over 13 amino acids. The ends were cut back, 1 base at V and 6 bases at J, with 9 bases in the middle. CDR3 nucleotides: TGTGCCTGGAGTGCCCGGTTGGATGAAAAACTGTTTTTT. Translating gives CAWSARLDEKLFF. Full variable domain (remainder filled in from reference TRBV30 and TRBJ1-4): SQTIHQWPATLVQPVGSPLSLECTVEGTSNPNLYWYRQAAGRGLQLLFYSVGIGQISSEVPQNLSASRPQDRQFILSSKKLLLSDSGFYLCAWSARLDEKLFFGSGTQLSVL.